These 8 T cell receptor beta chains originate from one sample sequenced in a study of identifying expanded T cells in peripheral blood. Sequencing used immunoSEQ multiplex PCR; TCRdb keeps in-frame clones, though not all of them. The sample holds about 100,000 clones, around 89% seen once. Sequencing was done on a sample of blood. The receptors originated from a person between 18 and 75 years old in good health.

The rearrangement links TRBV30 to TRBJ2-7, with 7 positions matching TRBD2. The CDR3 sequence is 13 residues long. Germline V gene data show CDR1 as GTSNPN and CDR2 as SVGIG (reference sequence). V shed 4 bases and J 4 bases; nucleotides not matched to a gene: 7. DNA of the CDR3: TGTGCCTGGAATCGCGGGGGAGGGTACGAGCAGTACTTC. The encoded protein is CAWNRGGGYEQYF.

This clone was detected once. The chain uses TRBV4-3 and TRBJ2-3; TRBD2 matches at 8 bases. V shed 1 base and J 3 bases; nucleotides not matched to a gene: 6. CDR3 size: 16 residues. The germline gives CDR1 LGHNA, CDR2 YSLEER. The CDR3 spells CASSQGRGGLTDTQYF. The CDR3 bases are TGCGCCAGCAGCCAAGGCCGGGGGGGACTAACAGATACGCAGTATTTT.

The chain links TRBV18 to TRBJ1-1; possibly TRBD1 for D (5 bases). Trimming stripped 4 bases from V and 6 bases from J, with 21 bases between. Germline V gene sequence: CDR1 KGHSH, CDR2 LQKENI. CDR3 length equals 16 residues. The CDR3, as DNA: TGTGCCAGCTCACGGGGCAATAGGGCCGAGCGGGCTGAAGCTTTCTTT. Encoded protein: CASSRGNRAERAEAFF.

The V and J genes are TRBV2 and TRBJ1-2; 7 bases are a match to TRBD1. Germline loops: CDR1 SNHLY, CDR2 FYNNEI. The CDR3 consists of 14 residues. With V trimmed by 6 bases and J by 7 bases, 11 bases remained unmatched. The CDR3 spells CASRGLQGISGYTF. CDR3 DNA sequence: TGTGCCAGCAGGGGCCTACAGGGGATCTCTGGCTACACCTTC. Filled out from reference TRBV2 and TRBJ1-2, the complete variable domain reads EPEVTQTPSHQVTQMGQEVILRCVPISNHLYFYWYRQILGQKVEFLVSFYNNEISEKSEIFDDQFSVERPDGSNFTLKIRSTKLEDSAMYFCASRGLQGISGYTFGSGTRLTVV.

V is TRBV4-1 and J is TRBJ2-3; 7 bases match TRBD2. Germline V gene sequence: CDR1 MGHRA, CDR2 YSYEKL. The CDR3 loop spans 15 amino acids. V lost 8 bases, J lost 0 bases, and 8 bases stayed unmatched. DNA for the CDR3: TGCGCCAGCCAACACGGAGCGGGGAGCACAGATACGCAGTATTTT. It codes for CASQHGAGSTDTQYF.

The chain joins TRBV11-2 to TRBJ1-2, with D possibly being TRBD1 (5 bases). The CDR3 loop spans 16 amino acids. V lost 5 bases to trimming and J lost 4 bases, with 20 bases between them. CDR1 and CDR2 (germline): SGHAT, FQNNGV. CDR3 residues: CASSVPRDGRSYGYTF. In DNA form, the CDR3 reads TGTGCCAGCAGCGTCCCCCGGGACGGGCGGTCCTATGGCTACACCTTC.

This rearrangement joins TRBV2 to TRBJ1-1, with D possibly TRBD1 on 5 matching bases. Trimming left V 6 bases short and J 10 bases short, with 21 bases between. The CDR3 covers 14 residues. Germline V gene sequence: CDR1 SNHLY, CDR2 FYNNEI. The CDR3 DNA reads as TGTGCCAGCAGCGACCAGTCGGGGACTCCGGGAGCTTTCTTT. Protein: CASSDQSGTPGAFF.

CDR3 residues: CASSLDTDTQYF. The CDR3 coding sequence is TGTGCCAGCTCCCTAGACACAGATACGCAGTATTTT. V usage is TRBV18 and J usage is TRBJ2-3, with no clear D. In germline, CDR1 is KGHSH, CDR2 LQKENI. The V end lost 6 bases, the J end lost 2 bases, and 6 bases lay between the germline ends. CDR3 size: 12 residues. The full variable domain, in which reference TRBV18 and TRBJ2-3 provide the parts outside the CDR3, is NAGVMQNPRHLVRRRGQEARLRCSPMKGHSHVYWYRQLPEEGLKFMVYLQKENIIDESGMPKERFSAEFPKEGPSILRIQQVVRGDSAAYFCASSLDTDTQYFGPGTRLTVL.